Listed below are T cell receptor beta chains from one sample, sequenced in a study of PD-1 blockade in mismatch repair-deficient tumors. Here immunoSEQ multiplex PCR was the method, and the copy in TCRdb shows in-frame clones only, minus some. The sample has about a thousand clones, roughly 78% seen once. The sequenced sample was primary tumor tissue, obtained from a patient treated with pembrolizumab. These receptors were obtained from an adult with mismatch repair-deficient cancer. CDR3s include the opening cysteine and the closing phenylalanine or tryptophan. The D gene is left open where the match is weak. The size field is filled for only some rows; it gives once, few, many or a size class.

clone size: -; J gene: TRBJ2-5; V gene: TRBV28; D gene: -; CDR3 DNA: TGTGCCAGCAGTTTATATAGTGCTACAGGATGGAGGAACCAAGAGACCCAGTACTTC; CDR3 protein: CASSLYSATGWRNQETQYF
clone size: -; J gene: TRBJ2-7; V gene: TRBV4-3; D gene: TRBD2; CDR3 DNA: TGCGCCAGCAGCCGGCTAGCGGACTCCTACGAGCAGTACTTC; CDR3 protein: CASSRLADSYEQYF
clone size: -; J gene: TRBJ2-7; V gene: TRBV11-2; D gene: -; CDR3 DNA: TGTGCCAGCAGCAGGACGACAGTCTCCGAGCAGTACTTC; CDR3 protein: CASSRTTVSEQYF
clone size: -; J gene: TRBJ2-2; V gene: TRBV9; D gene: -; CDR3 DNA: TGTGCCAGCAGCGATCGGACCGGGGAGCTGTTTTTT; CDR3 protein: CASSDRTGELFF
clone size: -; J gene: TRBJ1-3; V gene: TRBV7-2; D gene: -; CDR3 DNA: TGTGCCAGCAGCCCATGGGGAAGTGGAAACACCATATATTTT; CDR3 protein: CASSPWGSGNTIYF
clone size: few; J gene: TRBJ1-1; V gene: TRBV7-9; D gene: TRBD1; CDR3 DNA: TGTGCCAGCAGCTTGGACAGGGGATCCTTTAACACTGAAGCTTTCTTT; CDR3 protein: CASSLDRGSFNTEAFF
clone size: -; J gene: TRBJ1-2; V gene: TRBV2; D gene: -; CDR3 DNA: TGTGTCAGCAGTGAGTTCTCGGCAGGTGATCCTAAAGGTGGCTACACCTTC; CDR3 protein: CVSSEFSAGDPKGGYTF
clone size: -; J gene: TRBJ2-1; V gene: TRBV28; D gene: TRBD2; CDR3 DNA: TGTGCCAGCAGTCGACCCGGGACTAGCGGGGCTAGCTCCTACAATGAGCAGTTCTTC; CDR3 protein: CASSRPGTSGASSYNEQFF
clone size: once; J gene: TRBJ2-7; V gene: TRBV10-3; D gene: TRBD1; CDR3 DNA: TGTGCCATCAGTCAGGGGGCGGTTGCCCCCTACGAGCAGTACTTC; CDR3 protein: CAISQGAVAPYEQYF
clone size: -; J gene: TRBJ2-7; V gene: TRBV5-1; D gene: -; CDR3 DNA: TGCGCCAGCAGCCCTGGCCCCGCCGGGAGCTACGAGCAGTACTTC; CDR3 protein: CASSPGPAGSYEQYF
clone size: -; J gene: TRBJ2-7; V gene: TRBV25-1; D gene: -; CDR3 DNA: TGTGCCAGCAGCCGATCGGGGGTAATCTCCTACGAGCAGTACTTC; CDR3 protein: CASSRSGVISYEQYF
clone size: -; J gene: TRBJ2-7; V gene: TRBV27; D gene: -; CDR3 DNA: TGTGCCAGCAGTTTATCAGGGTCCGCCTACGAGCAGTACTTC; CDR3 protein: CASSLSGSAYEQYF
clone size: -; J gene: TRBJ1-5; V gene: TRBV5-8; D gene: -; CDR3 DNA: TGTGCCAGCACCCTAGAAGGCAGGGCCCAGCATTTT; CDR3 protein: CASTLEGRAQHF
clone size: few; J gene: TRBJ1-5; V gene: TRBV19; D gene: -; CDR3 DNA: TGTGCCAGTAAACTCTATCAGCCCCAGCATTTT; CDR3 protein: CASKLYQPQHF